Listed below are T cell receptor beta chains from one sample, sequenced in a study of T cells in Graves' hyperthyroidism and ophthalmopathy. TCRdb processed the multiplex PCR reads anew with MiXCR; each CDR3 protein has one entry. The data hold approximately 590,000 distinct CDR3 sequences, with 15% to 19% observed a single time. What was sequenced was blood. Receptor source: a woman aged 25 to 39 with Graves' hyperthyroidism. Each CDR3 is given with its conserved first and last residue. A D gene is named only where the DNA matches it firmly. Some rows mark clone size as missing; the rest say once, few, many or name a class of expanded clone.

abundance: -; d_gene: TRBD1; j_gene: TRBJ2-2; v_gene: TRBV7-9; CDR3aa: CASSSGGGTGELFF; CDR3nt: TGTGCCAGCAGCTCAGGGGGCGGGACCGGGGAGCTGTTTTTT
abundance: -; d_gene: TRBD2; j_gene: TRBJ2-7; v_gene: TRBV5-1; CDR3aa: CASSLSGTSTPEQYF; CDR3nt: TGCGCCAGCAGCTTGTCCGGGACTAGTACCCCCGAGCAGTACTTC
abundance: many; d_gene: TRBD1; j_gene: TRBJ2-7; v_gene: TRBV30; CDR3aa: CAWGRDRVYEQYF; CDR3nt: TGTGCCTGGGGCCGGGACAGGGTTTACGAGCAGTACTTC
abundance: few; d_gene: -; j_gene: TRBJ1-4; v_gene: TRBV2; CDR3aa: CASILEAENEKLFF; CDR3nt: TGTGCCAGCATTCTGGAGGCTGAAAATGAAAAACTGTTTTTT
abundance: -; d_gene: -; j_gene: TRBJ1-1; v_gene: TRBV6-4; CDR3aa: CASRAGAGLNTEASF; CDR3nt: TGTGCCAGCCGGGCGGGGGCAGGCCTGAACACTGAAGCTTCCTTT
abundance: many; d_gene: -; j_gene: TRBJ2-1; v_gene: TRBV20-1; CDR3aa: CSALDQRRSYNEQFF; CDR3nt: TGCAGTGCTCTAGATCAGCGGAGATCCTACAATGAGCAGTTCTTC
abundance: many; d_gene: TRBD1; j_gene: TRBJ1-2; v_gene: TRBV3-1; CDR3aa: CASSHGPTGVVRYTF; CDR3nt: TGTGCCAGCAGCCACGGCCCCACAGGGGTGGTAAGATACACCTTC
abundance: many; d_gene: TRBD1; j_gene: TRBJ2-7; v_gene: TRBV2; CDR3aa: CAGRWSGTASYEQYF; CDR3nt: TGTGCCGGCCGATGGTCCGGGACAGCCTCCTACGAGCAGTACTTC
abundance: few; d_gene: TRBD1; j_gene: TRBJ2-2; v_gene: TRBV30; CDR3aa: CARSVSPTGSTGELFF; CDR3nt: TGTGCCAGGAGTGTCTCCCCGACAGGGAGCACCGGGGAGCTGTTTTTT
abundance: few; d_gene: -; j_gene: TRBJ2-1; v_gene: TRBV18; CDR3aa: CASSPPNGSSYNEQFF; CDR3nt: TGTGCCAGCTCACCACCGAACGGGAGCTCCTACAATGAGCAGTTCTTC
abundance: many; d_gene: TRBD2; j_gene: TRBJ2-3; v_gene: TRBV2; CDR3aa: CASRMFTSGSGTDTQYF; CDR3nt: TGTGCCAGCAGGATGTTTACTAGCGGGAGTGGTACAGATACGCAGTATTTT
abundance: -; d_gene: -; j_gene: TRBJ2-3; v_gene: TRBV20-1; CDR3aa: CSARFDAGNTQYF; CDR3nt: TGCAGTGCTAGGTTTGATGCGGGAAATACGCAGTATTTT
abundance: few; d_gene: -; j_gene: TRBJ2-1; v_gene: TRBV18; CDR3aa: CASSPRENNEQFF; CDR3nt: TGTGCCAGCTCACCCCGGGAAAACAATGAGCAGTTCTTC
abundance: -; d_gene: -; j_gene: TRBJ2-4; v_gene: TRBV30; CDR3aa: CAWSADPTGDLAKNIQYF; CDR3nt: TGTGCCTGGAGTGCTGATCCCACAGGAGACTTAGCCAAAAACATTCAGTACTTC
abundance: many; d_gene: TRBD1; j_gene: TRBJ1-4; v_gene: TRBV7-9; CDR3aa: CASSSATGDEKLFF; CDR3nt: TGTGCCAGCAGCTCGGCGACAGGGGATGAAAAACTGTTTTTT
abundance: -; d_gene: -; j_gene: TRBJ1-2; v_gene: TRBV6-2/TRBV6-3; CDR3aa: CTSSLTENYGYTF; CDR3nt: TGTACCAGCAGCCTGACAGAGAACTATGGCTACACCTTC
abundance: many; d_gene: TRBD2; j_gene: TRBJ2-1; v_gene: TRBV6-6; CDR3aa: CASSSRVVRREGRGSYNEQFF; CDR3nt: TGTGCCAGCAGTTCCCGAGTCGTCAGGCGGGAGGGAAGGGGGTCCTACAATGAGCAGTTCTTC
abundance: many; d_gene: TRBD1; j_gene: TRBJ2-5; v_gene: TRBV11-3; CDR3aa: CASSFRGPQETQYF; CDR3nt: TGTGCCAGCAGCTTCAGGGGGCCACAAGAGACCCAGTACTTC
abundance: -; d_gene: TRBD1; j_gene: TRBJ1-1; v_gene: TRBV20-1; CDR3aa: CSARGTGMNTEAFF; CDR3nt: TGCAGTGCTAGAGGGACAGGGATGAACACTGAAGCTTTCTTT
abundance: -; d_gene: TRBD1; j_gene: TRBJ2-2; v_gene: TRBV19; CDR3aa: CASSVTGLLFVSNTGELFF; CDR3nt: TGTGCCAGTAGTGTGACAGGGTTACTGTTTGTTTCGAACACCGGGGAGCTGTTTTTT
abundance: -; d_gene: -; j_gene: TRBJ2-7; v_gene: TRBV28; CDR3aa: CASSPWGGPAYEQYF; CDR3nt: TGTGCCAGCAGCCCATGGGGGGGGCCAGCTTACGAGCAGTACTTC
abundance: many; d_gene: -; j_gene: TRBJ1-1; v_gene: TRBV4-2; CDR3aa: CASSQEGYTEAFF; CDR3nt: TGTGCCAGCAGCCAAGAGGGGTACACTGAAGCTTTCTTT
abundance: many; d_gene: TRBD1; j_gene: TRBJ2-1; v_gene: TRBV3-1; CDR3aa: CASSQPDRASEQFF; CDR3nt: TGTGCCAGCAGCCAGCCGGACAGGGCGAGTGAGCAGTTCTTC
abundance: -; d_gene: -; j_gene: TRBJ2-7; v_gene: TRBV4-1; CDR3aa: CASSQGLVGEQYF; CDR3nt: TGCGCCAGCAGCCAAGGGCTAGTAGGCGAGCAGTACTTC
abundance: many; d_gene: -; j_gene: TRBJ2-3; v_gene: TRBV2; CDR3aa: CASSETRLGTDTQYF; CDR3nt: TGTGCCAGCAGTGAGACCAGACTGGGCACAGATACGCAGTATTTT
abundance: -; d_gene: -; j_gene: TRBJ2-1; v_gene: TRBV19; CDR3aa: CASSMGLAREQFF; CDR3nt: TGTGCCAGTAGTATGGGGCTCGCTCGGGAGCAGTTCTTC
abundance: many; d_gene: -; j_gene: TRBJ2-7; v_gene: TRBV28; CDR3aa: CASSLPVFASEQYF; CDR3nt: TGTGCCAGCAGTTTACCCGTTTTTGCGAGCGAGCAGTACTTC
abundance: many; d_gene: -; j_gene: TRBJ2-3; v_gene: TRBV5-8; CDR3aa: CASSDWRTDTQYF; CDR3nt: TGTGCCAGCAGCGACTGGCGCACAGATACGCAGTATTTT
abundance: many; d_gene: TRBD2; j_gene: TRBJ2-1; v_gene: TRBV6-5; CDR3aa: CASSYESSGYNEQFF; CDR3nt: TGTGCCAGCAGTTACGAGTCTAGCGGTTACAATGAGCAGTTCTTC
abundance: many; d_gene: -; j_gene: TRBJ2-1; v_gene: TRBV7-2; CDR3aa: CASRQPSPYNEQFF; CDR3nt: TGTGCCAGCAGGCAACCTAGTCCGTACAATGAGCAGTTCTTC
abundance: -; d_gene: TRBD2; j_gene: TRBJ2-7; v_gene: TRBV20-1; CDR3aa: CSVPNLGVAGGYEQYF; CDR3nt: TGCAGTGTACCGAATCTTGGAGTAGCGGGAGGGTACGAGCAGTACTTC
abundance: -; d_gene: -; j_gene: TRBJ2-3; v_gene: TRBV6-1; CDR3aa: CASSFGLPTDTQYF; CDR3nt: TGTGCCAGCAGTTTCGGACTACCTACAGATACGCAGTATTTT
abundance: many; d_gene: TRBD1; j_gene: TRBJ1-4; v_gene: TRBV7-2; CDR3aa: CASSWDSRKLFF; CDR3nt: TGTGCCAGCAGCTGGGACAGTCGGAAACTGTTTTTT
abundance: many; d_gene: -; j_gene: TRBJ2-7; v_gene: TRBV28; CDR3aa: CASSSTQRAGNYEQYF; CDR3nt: TGTGCCAGCAGTTCCACCCAGAGGGCCGGAAACTACGAGCAGTACTTC
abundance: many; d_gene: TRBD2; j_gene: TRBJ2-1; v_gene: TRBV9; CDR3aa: CASSDSGRGNNEQFF; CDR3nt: TGTGCCAGCAGCGATAGCGGGAGAGGAAACAATGAGCAGTTCTTC
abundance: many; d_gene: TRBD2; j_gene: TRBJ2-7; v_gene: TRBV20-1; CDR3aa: CSARGGLKRGPYEQYF; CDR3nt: TGCAGTGCTAGAGGGGGCTTAAAGCGGGGGCCCTACGAGCAGTACTTC
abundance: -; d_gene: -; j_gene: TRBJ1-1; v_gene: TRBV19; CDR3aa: CASSIDQKGREAFF; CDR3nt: TGTGCCAGTAGTATAGATCAAAAGGGGCGCGAAGCTTTCTTT
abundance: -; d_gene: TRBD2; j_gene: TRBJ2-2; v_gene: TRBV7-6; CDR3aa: CASSFTGGSLDPGELFF; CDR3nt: TGTGCCAGCAGCTTCACCGGGGGGAGCTTAGATCCCGGGGAGCTGTTTTTT
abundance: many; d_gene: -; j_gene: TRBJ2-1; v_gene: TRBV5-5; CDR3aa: CASTPVDNEQFF; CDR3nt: TGTGCCAGCACGCCCGTAGACAATGAGCAGTTCTTC
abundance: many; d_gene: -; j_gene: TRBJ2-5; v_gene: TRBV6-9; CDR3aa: CASTDREETQYF; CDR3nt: TGTGCCAGCACCGACAGAGAAGAGACCCAGTACTTC
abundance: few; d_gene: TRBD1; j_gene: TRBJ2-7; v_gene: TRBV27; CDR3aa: CASLGQGTDEQYF; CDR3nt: TGTGCCAGCCTGGGACAGGGCACCGACGAGCAGTACTTC
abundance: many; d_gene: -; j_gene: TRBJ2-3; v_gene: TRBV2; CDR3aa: CASRGGPDTQYF; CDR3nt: TGTGCCAGCAGAGGGGGACCAGATACGCAGTATTTT
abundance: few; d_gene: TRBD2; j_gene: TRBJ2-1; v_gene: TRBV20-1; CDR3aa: CSAKIAGGYNEQFF; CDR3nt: TGCAGTGCAAAGATAGCGGGAGGCTACAATGAGCAGTTCTTC
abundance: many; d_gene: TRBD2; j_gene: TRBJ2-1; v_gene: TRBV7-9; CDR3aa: CASSLGWGTSGFRNEQFF; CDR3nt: TGTGCCAGCAGCTTAGGGTGGGGGACTAGCGGTTTTCGCAATGAGCAGTTCTTC
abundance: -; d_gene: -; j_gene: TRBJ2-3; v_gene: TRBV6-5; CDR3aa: CASSYSGTHSTDTQYF; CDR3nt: TGTGCCAGCAGTTACTCGGGGACCCACAGCACAGATACGCAGTATTTT
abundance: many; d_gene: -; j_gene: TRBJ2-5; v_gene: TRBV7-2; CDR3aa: CASSSIGVQETQYF; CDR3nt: TGTGCCAGCAGTTCAATTGGCGTCCAAGAGACCCAGTACTTC
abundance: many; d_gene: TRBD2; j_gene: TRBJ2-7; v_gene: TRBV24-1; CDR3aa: CATSDRPGGPIYEQYF; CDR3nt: TGTGCCACCAGTGACCGACCGGGAGGGCCCATCTACGAGCAGTACTTC
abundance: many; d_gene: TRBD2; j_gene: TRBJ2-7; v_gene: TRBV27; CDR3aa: CASRSSYLSGRASYEQYF; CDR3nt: TGTGCCAGCCGATCCTCATACCTCAGCGGGAGGGCATCCTACGAGCAGTACTTC
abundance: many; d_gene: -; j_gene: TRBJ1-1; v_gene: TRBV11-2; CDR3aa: CASSLVQGLGAEAFF; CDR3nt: TGTGCCAGCAGCTTAGTTCAGGGATTGGGGGCTGAAGCTTTCTTT
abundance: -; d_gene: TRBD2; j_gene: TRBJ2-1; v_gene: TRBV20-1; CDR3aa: CSAPREGRNNEQFF; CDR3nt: TGCAGTGCTCCCCGGGAGGGCCGCAACAATGAGCAGTTCTTC
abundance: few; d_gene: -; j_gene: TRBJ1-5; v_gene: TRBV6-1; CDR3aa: CASSTSDQPQHF; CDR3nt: TGTGCCAGCAGCACCTCCGATCAGCCCCAGCATTTT
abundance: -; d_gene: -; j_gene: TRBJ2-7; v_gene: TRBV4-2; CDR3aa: CASSQAETRLYEQYF; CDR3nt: TGTGCCAGCAGCCAAGCCGAGACTAGACTCTACGAGCAGTACTTC
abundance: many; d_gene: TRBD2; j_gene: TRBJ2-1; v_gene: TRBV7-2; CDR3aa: CASSLPAGVYNEQFF; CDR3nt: TGTGCCAGCAGCCTCCCGGCGGGAGTGTACAATGAGCAGTTCTTC
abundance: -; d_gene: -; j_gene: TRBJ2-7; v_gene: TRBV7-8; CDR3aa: CASSLAGTQPYEQYF; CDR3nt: TGTGCCAGCAGCTTAGCGGGGACGCAACCCTACGAGCAGTACTTC
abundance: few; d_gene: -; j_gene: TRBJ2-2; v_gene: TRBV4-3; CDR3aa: CASSQRFQLGRTGELFF; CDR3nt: TGCGCCAGCAGCCAACGCTTCCAGCTAGGGCGGACCGGGGAGCTGTTTTTT
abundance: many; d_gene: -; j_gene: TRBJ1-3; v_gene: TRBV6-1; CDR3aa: CASRPDASSGNTIYF; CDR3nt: TGTGCCAGCAGACCGGACGCGAGCTCTGGAAACACCATATATTTT